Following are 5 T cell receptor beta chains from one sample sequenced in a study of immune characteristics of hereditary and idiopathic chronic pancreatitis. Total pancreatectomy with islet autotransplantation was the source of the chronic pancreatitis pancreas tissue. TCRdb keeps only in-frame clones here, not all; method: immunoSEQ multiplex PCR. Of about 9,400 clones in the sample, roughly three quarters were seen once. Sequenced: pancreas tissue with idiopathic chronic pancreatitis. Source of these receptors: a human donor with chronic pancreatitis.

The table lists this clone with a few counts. CDR3 residues: CAISSSSPRATEAFF. CDR3 bases: TGTGCCATCAGTTCCTCGTCACCCAGGGCGACTGAAGCTTTCTTT. V gene TRBV10-3 combines with J gene TRBJ1-1; maybe TRBD1 (5 bases). CDR1 is ENHRY, CDR2 SYGVKD, per germline. Trimming took off 5 bases at V and 5 bases at J, with 18 bases between the two ends. The CDR3 has 15 residues.

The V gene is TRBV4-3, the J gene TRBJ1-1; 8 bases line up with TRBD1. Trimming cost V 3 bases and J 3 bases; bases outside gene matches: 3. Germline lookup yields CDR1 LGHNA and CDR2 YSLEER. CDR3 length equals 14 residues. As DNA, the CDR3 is TGCGCCAGCAGCCACCCGGACAGGGACACTGAAGCTTTCTTT. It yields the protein CASSHPDRDTEAFF.

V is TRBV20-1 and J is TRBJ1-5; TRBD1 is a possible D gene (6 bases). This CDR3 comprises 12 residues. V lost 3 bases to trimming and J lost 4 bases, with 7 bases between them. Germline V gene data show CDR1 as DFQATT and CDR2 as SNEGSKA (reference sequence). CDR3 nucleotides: TGCAGTGCTAGTACAGGGAATCAGCCCCAGCATTTT. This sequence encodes CSASTGNQPQHF.

The CDR3 coding sequence is TGTGCCAGCAGCCCTATGAGTGGGGGGTTTCATGGCTACACCTTC. Amino acid sequence: CASSPMSGGFHGYTF. The chain joins TRBV27 to TRBJ1-2; tentative D call: TRBD1 (5 bases). This CDR3 comprises 15 residues. With 6 bases removed from V and 6 bases from J, the gap between germline ends came to 20 bases. Per germline, CDR1 MNHEY and CDR2 SMNVEV (reference sequence).

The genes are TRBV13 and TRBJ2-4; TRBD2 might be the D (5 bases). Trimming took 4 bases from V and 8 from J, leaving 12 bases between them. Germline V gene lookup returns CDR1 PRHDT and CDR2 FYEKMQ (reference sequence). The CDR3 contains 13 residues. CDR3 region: CASSSVGGHIQYF. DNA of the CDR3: TGTGCCAGCAGCTCAGTCGGCGGGCACATTCAGTACTTC.